These 21 T cell receptor beta chains were sequenced from one sample in a study of CD8 T cells in Susac syndrome (dated by TCRdb to the late 2010s). Library method: the immunoSEQ multiplex PCR assay. RNA was extracted using the RNeasy kit, and about 0.45 to 1 microgram was reverse transcribed with random hexamers. Using fastp at Q25 and MiXCR, TCRdb reprocessed the public reads and kept productive beta chains. Each CDR3 protein gets just one entry, which takes the most common genes and DNA from the rows behind it. The sample table holds 200,000 or so distinct CDR3 sequences, of which nearly 95% were seen once. 0.093% of the sample rests with the top ten. The sample was CD4+ T cells from PBMCs. Receptors were obtained from a human donor with multiple sclerosis.

This rearrangement joins TRBV19 to TRBJ1-2; the match to TRBD1 covers 7 bases. CDR3 length equals 14 residues. The V and J ends lost 8 bases and 6 bases, in that order; junction bases with no gene match: 12. From germline, CDR1 is LNHDA and CDR2 SQIVND (reference sequence). The CDR3 spells CASSKGGQVHGYTF. In nucleotides, the CDR3 is TGTGCCAGTTCCAAGGGTGGACAGGTACATGGCTACACCTTC. Complete variable domain (other parts from reference TRBV19 and TRBJ1-2): DGGITQSPKYLFRKEGQNVTLSCEQNLNHDAMYWYRQDPGQGLRLIYYSQIVNDFQKGDIAEGYSVSREKKESFPLTVTSAQKNPTAFYLCASSKGGQVHGYTFGSGTRLTVV.

This chain links TRBV25-1 with TRBJ2-7; the match to TRBD2 covers 10 bases. CDR1 MGHDK and CDR2 SYGVNS come from the germline V gene. V lost 2 bases, J lost 3 bases, and 4 bases stayed unmatched. CDR3 length: 15 residues. CDR3 amino acids: CASSEMASGSYEQYF. The DNA for the CDR3 is TGTGCCAGCAGTGAAATGGCTAGCGGGAGCTACGAGCAGTACTTC.

This chain uses TRBV30 with TRBJ1-2; the match to TRBD1 covers 10 bases. Germline V gene data show CDR1 as GTSNPN and CDR2 as SVGIG (reference sequence). After removal of 3 bases from V and 7 bases from J, the junction contained 2 bases not matched to a gene. CDR3 length: 12 residues. The CDR3 region is CAWRGQGFGYTF. CDR3 DNA sequence: TGTGCCTGGAGGGGACAGGGGTTTGGCTACACCTTC.

CDR3 DNA sequence: TGCGCCAGCCGTACTTCGAACACTGAAGCTTTCTTT. The encoded protein is CASRTSNTEAFF. The rearrangement joins TRBV5-1 to TRBJ1-1; D call uncertain. CDR1 SGHRS and CDR2 YFSETQ come from the germline V gene. CDR3 length: 12 amino acids. Between the trimmed V and J ends, which lost 7 bases and 1 base, there was a span of 8 bases. The full variable domain, with the rest looked up from reference TRBV5-1 and TRBJ1-1, is KAGVTQTPRYLIKTRGQQVTLSCSPISGHRSVSWYQQTPGQGLQFLFEYFSETQRNKGNFPGRFSGRQFSNSRSEMNVSTLELGDSALYLCASRTSNTEAFFGQGTRLTVV.

The rearrangement uses TRBV5-1 and TRBJ2-2; no firm D call. V lost 6 bases and J 3 bases, leaving 18 bases between the germline ends. The germline V gene encodes CDR1 SGHRS and CDR2 YFSETQ. CDR3 length: 16 amino acids. The CDR3 loop is CASTAPLGVDTGELFF. CDR3 coding DNA: TGCGCCAGCACGGCGCCACTGGGCGTAGACACCGGGGAGCTGTTTTTT.

This clonotype has a single count. V gene TRBV12-3 or TRBV12-4 combines with J gene TRBJ2-1; D perhaps matches TRBD1 (5 bases). The CDR3 is made up of 15 amino acids. Trimming cost V 5 bases and J 4 bases, with 15 bases left between them. The CDR3: CASSPRPRTYNEQFF. CDR3 bases: TGTGCCAGCAGTCCCCGCCCCCGGACATACAATGAGCAGTTCTTC.

V usage is TRBV30 and J usage is TRBJ1-5, with D tentatively TRBD1 (6 bases). With 2 bases removed from V and 6 bases from J, the gap between germline ends came to 11 bases. This CDR3 comprises 13 residues. Looked up from germline, CDR1 is GTSNPN and CDR2 is SVGIG (reference sequence). CDR3 bases: TGTGCCTGGAGTTCGTCAGGGGTTCAGCCCCAGCATTTT. Its translation: CAWSSSGVQPQHF.

The chain recombines TRBV6-2 or TRBV6-3 with TRBJ2-1, with 8 positions matching TRBD1. CDR3 size: 13 residues. V lost 8 bases to trimming and J lost 16 bases; unmatched junction nucleotides: 16. The germline gives CDR1 MNHEY, CDR2 SVGEGT. The CDR3 region is CASLRAGGESHFF. CDR3 sequence (DNA): TGTGCCAGCCTTAGGGCAGGGGGCGAGAGCCATTTCTTC.

The chain is built from TRBV12-3 or TRBV12-4 and TRBJ1-2, with 8 bases that match TRBD1. The CDR3 has 15 amino acids. V shed 6 bases, J shed 4 bases, and the junction held 10 bases outside the gene matches. The CDR3 spells CASSPGQGAGYGYTF. The CDR3 DNA follows: TGTGCCAGCAGCCCCGGGCAGGGGGCTGGCTATGGCTACACCTTC.

The J gene is TRBJ1-1, the V gene TRBV9; D gene unclear. Trimming took off 1 base at V and 8 bases at J, with 9 bases between the two ends. Germline V gene data show CDR1 as SGDLS and CDR2 as YYNGEE. The CDR3 runs 12 residues. CDR3 nucleotide sequence: TGTGCCAGCAGCGTATTCGACGGCGAAGCTTTCTTT. Translating it yields CASSVFDGEAFF.

The rearrangement links TRBV14 to TRBJ1-6; D gene unclear. Germline V gene lookup returns CDR1 SGHDN and CDR2 FVKESK. Between the trimmed V and J ends, which lost 6 bases and 6 bases, there was a span of 9 bases. The CDR3 totals 13 residues. CDR3 protein: CASSLRFNSPLHF. DNA of the CDR3: TGTGCCAGCAGTCTCCGATTTAATTCACCCCTCCACTTT.

This chain uses TRBV7-3 with TRBJ2-3; 7 bases are a match to TRBD2. Trimming removed 4 bases from V and 5 bases from J; junction bases left unmatched: 6. The CDR3 extends over 14 amino acids. Germline V gene data show CDR1 as SGHTA and CDR2 as FQGTGA. The CDR3 loop reads CASSWRGNQDTQYF. Written as DNA, the CDR3 is TGTGCCAGCAGCTGGCGGGGGAATCAAGATACGCAGTATTTT.

The chain is built from TRBV18 and TRBJ1-2; perhaps TRBD1 as D (6 bases). V was trimmed by 1 base and J by 6 bases, leaving 15 bases between them. The V gene's germline CDR1 is KGHSH and CDR2 LQKENI. CDR3 size: 15 residues. The CDR3 sequence is CASSPREGGGDGYTF. The CDR3 DNA reads as TGTGCCAGCTCACCACGAGAAGGGGGAGGAGATGGCTACACCTTC.

The V gene is TRBV19, the J gene TRBJ1-2, with 9 bases that match TRBD1. J was trimmed by 7 bases and V by 6 bases; bases with no gene match: 9. The V gene's germline CDR1 is LNHDA and CDR2 SQIVND (reference sequence). CDR3 length: 14 amino acids. Here the CDR3 DNA reads TGTGCCAGTAGCCCGGGACAGGGAACGGCTGGCTACACCTTC. As protein: CASSPGQGTAGYTF. The complete variable domain, with remaining parts taken from reference TRBV19 and TRBJ1-2, reads DGGITQSPKYLFRKEGQNVTLSCEQNLNHDAMYWYRQDPGQGLRLIYYSQIVNDFQKGDIAEGYSVSREKKESFPLTVTSAQKNPTAFYLCASSPGQGTAGYTFGSGTRLTVV.

This sequence joins TRBV11-2 and TRBJ2-1; tentative D call: TRBD1 (6 bases). V was trimmed by 6 bases and J by 3 bases, leaving 15 bases between them. Germline V gives CDR1 SGHAT, CDR2 FQNNGV. This CDR3 has 15 amino acids. The chain's CDR3 is CASSPPGTLYNEQFF. The CDR3 DNA sequence: TGTGCCAGCAGTCCCCCCGGGACACTCTACAATGAGCAGTTCTTC.

This clonotype was seen only once. As DNA, the CDR3 is TGCGCCAGCAGCTTGGTTGGGCGGTCCGGGCAGTTCTTC. Protein: CASSLVGRSGQFF. V and J are TRBV5-1 and TRBJ2-1; D gene unclear. The germline V gene encodes CDR1 SGHRS and CDR2 YFSETQ. The CDR3 is 13 amino acids. V lost 0 bases, J lost 12 bases, and 13 bases lay in between.

The rearrangement joins TRBV20-1 to TRBJ1-2, with a possible D match to TRBD1 (6 bases). V was pared by 7 bases and J by 0 bases, with 15 bases between. Germline V lookup: CDR1 DFQATT, CDR2 SNEGSKA (reference sequence). This CDR3 comprises 14 residues. The chain's CDR3 is CSVADSNANYGYTF. CDR3 sequence (DNA): TGCAGTGTCGCGGACAGCAATGCTAACTATGGCTACACCTTC.

This sequence joins TRBV27 and TRBJ2-7, with 9 bases that match TRBD1. The germline CDR1 and CDR2 sequences are MNHEY and SMNVEV (reference sequence). The CDR3 covers 14 residues. The ends lost 4 bases at V and 3 bases at J; junction bases unmatched: 4. The CDR3 DNA sequence: TGTGCCAGCAGTTCCCACAGGGGGCTCTACGAGCAGTACTTC. This encodes CASSSHRGLYEQYF.

The rearrangement joins TRBV14 to TRBJ2-3, with D maybe TRBD2 (5 bases). Between the trimmed V and J ends, which lost 0 bases and 4 bases, there was a span of 11 bases. Germline CDR1 and CDR2: SGHDN and FVKESK. The CDR3 runs 15 residues. The CDR3 sequence is CASSQEPGIADTQYF. CDR3 in DNA: TGTGCCAGCAGCCAAGAACCCGGGATCGCAGATACGCAGTATTTT.

Turning to this clonotype: In this CDR3 the conserved last residue, phenylalanine or tryptophan, is missing, so a read error is likely. The CDR3 sequence: CSAKQGRENIQYL. CDR3 nucleotides: TGCAGTGCTAAGCAGGGGAGAGAAAACATTCAGTACCTC. The chain carries TRBV20-1 and TRBJ2-4; possibly TRBD1 for D (6 bases). Germline V CDR1 and CDR2: DFQATT, SNEGSKA (reference sequence). The V gene lost 4 bases and the J gene lost 5 bases, with 12 bases spanning the gap. The CDR3 is made up of 13 amino acids.

The rearrangement joins TRBV11-3 to TRBJ1-2, with TRBD1 as a possible D gene (5 bases). V was pared by 0 bases and J by 6 bases, with 5 bases between. Germline assignment: CDR1 SGHNT and CDR2 YENEEA. The length of the CDR3 is 12 residues. The CDR3 coding sequence is TGTGCCAGCAGCTTAGAGGGGCATGGCTACACCTTC. It yields the protein CASSLEGHGYTF.